These 27 T cell receptor beta chains originate from one sample sequenced in a study of radiation and T cells in renal cell carcinoma. Time point reported: blood 2 weeks post-SBRT. Treatment denoted: 15 Gy SBRT to primary tumor, nephrectomy 4 weeks later. The repertoire was sequenced with immunoSEQ multiplex PCR; TCRdb's copy has only in-frame clones and lacks some. The sample carries about 150,000 clones, roughly 87% recorded once. Sequenced here: blood, sampled from a patient whose treatment included radiotherapy and nephrectomy. These receptors came from a woman aged 45-60 years with renal cell carcinoma.

Here the CDR3 DNA reads TGTGCCAGCAGCCAAGGCCGGGACAGGATAAACTATGGCTACACCTTC. It translates to CASSQGRDRINYGYTF. This rearrangement joins TRBV4-2 to TRBJ1-2; 8 nucleotides line up with TRBD1. V shed 1 base, J shed 2 bases, and the junction held 6 bases outside the gene matches. The CDR3 spans 16 residues. The V gene's germline CDR1 is LGHNA and CDR2 YNFKEQ.

The chain has TRBV6-6 and TRBJ1-2; D ambiguous. With 2 bases removed from V and 4 bases from J, the gap between germline ends came to 14 bases. CDR1 MNHNY and CDR2 SVGAGI come from the germline V gene (reference sequence). This CDR3 region has 15 residues. The CDR3 reads CASSYAFAGVYGYTF. CDR3 nucleotide sequence: TGTGCCAGCAGTTACGCCTTTGCGGGAGTCTATGGCTACACCTTC.

This sequence joins TRBV5-4 and TRBJ1-4; D gene uncertain. The CDR3 is made up of 14 amino acids. Trimming shortened V by 0 bases and J by 6 bases, and 9 bases separated the two germline ends. The V gene's germline CDR1 is SGHNT and CDR2 YYREEE (reference sequence). The CDR3 DNA sequence: TGTGCCAGCAGCTTGGAGGCAGGTGATGAAAAACTGTTTTTT. This encodes CASSLEAGDEKLFF.

The chain recombines TRBV6-6 with TRBJ2-6; D may be TRBD1 (5 bases). This CDR3 comprises 15 residues. The germline V gene encodes CDR1 MNHNY and CDR2 SVGAGI (reference sequence). The germline V and J ends were trimmed by 2 bases and 2 bases, with 7 bases remaining between them. CDR3 DNA: TGTGCCAGCAGTTACGACAGCGCTGGGGCCAACGTCCTGACTTTC. Protein product: CASSYDSAGANVLTF.

This rearrangement joins TRBV6-5 to TRBJ2-1; maybe TRBD1 (7 bases). This CDR3 spans 15 amino acids. Between the trimmed V and J ends, which lost 6 bases and 2 bases, there was a span of 14 bases. Germline V lookup: CDR1 MNHEY, CDR2 SVGAGI. The CDR3 is CASRVQGGAYNEQFF. CDR3 sequence (DNA): TGTGCCAGCAGGGTTCAGGGGGGCGCCTACAATGAGCAGTTCTTC.

V and J are TRBV6-5 and TRBJ1-1; D is unclear. V shed 10 bases and J shed 0 bases, with 12 bases lying between them. From germline, CDR1 is MNHEY and CDR2 SVGAGI. The CDR3 has 13 residues. CDR3 DNA sequence: TGTGCCACAAGAGGTTATTTGAACACTGAAGCTTTCTTT. Its protein product is CATRGYLNTEAFF.

The gene calls are TRBV7-2 and TRBJ2-1; D is unresolved. Trimming left V 2 bases short and J 6 bases short, with 5 bases between. Germline CDR1 reads SGHTA; CDR2 reads FQGNSA. This CDR3 comprises 12 residues. The CDR3 region has the DNA TGTGCCAGCAGCTTAAAACGCAATGAGCAGTTCTTC. Protein: CASSLKRNEQFF.

The chain has TRBV9 and TRBJ1-6; D possibly corresponds to TRBD1 (6 bases). V lost 3 bases and J lost 7, with 11 bases in between. Germline V lookup: CDR1 SGDLS, CDR2 YYNGEE. CDR3 length: 14 residues. The CDR3 sequence: CASSEGQTNSPLHF. The CDR3 DNA is TGTGCCAGCAGCGAAGGACAGACCAATTCACCCCTCCACTTT.

This chain links TRBV5-1 with TRBJ1-4; D not certain. V was pared by 6 bases and J by 7 bases, with 16 bases between. Germline V gives CDR1 SGHRS, CDR2 YFSETQ. The CDR3 covers 14 residues. This CDR3 is CASTATSGSEKLFF. DNA for the CDR3: TGCGCCAGCACAGCTACGTCGGGTAGTGAAAAACTGTTTTTT.

The V and J genes are TRBV6-1 and TRBJ1-1; the D gene is possibly TRBD1 (5 bases). V lost 1 base and J lost 0, with 9 bases in between. The CDR3 is 15 residues long. Germline CDR1 is MNHNS and CDR2 is SASEGT. CDR3 loop: CASSEDRGMNTEAFF. The CDR3 region has the DNA TGTGCCAGCAGTGAAGATCGGGGGATGAACACTGAAGCTTTCTTT.

A single count supports this clone. The chain combines TRBV6-6 with TRBJ2-7, with 8 positions matching TRBD1. The germline V gene has CDR1 MNHNY and CDR2 SVGAGI (reference sequence). V gave up 7 bases and J gave up 7 bases; unmatched junction bases: 15. The CDR3 has 15 amino acids. The DNA of the CDR3 is TGTGCCAGCACTCCCACAGGGGGTGCTTCCTGGGAGCAGTACTTC. Protein product: CASTPTGGASWEQYF.

This clone was observed a handful of times. J is TRBJ1-1 and V is TRBV15, with TRBD1 matching over 8 bases. The V gene end was trimmed by 6 bases and the J gene end by 0 bases; junction bases not matched to a gene: 15. This CDR3 comprises 18 residues. Germline CDR1 is LNHNV and CDR2 is YYDKDF (reference sequence). CDR3 sequence: CATSSSGGTGAMNTEAFF. DNA of the CDR3: TGTGCCACCAGTAGTTCAGGGGGGACAGGAGCCATGAACACTGAAGCTTTCTTT.

The CDR3 DNA reads as TGTGCCAGTAGTATAGAGGGGGGGATCAATCAGCCCCAGCATTTT. Translating it yields CASSIEGGINQPQHF. The chain has TRBV19 and TRBJ1-5, with a tentative D call TRBD1 (5 bases). Germline assignment: CDR1 LNHDA and CDR2 SQIVND (reference sequence). V lost 0 bases, J lost 3 bases, and 9 bases lay in between. The CDR3 has 15 amino acids.

This chain uses TRBV7-2 with TRBJ1-5; D is perhaps TRBD1 (6 bases). Germline-derived CDR1 and CDR2 are SGHTA and FQGNSA. This CDR3 spans 14 amino acids. V lost 5 bases and J lost 4, with 12 bases in between. Written as DNA, the CDR3 is TGTGCCAGCAGCCCCCCGGGGGCGAATCAGCCCCAGCATTTT. It translates to CASSPPGANQPQHF. Using reference TRBV7-2 and TRBJ1-5 for the parts outside the CDR3, the full variable domain is GAGVSQSPSNKVTEKGKDVELRCDPISGHTALYWYRQSLGQGLEFLIYFQGNSAPDKSGLPSDRFSAERTGGSVSTLTIQRTQQEDSAVYLCASSPPGANQPQHFGDGTRLSIL.

The chain uses TRBV19 and TRBJ2-5; D unresolved. The V gene lost 5 bases and the J gene lost 0 bases, with 16 bases spanning the gap. The V gene's germline CDR1 is LNHDA and CDR2 SQIVND (reference sequence). The CDR3 loop spans 16 amino acids. This CDR3 is CASSSRTEIYQETQYF. The DNA for the CDR3 is TGTGCCAGTAGTTCCCGGACGGAGATTTACCAAGAGACCCAGTACTTC.

This clone came up once. The rearrangement uses TRBV19 and TRBJ1-5; a weak D match, TRBD1 (6 bases). Germline loops: CDR1 LNHDA, CDR2 SQIVND (reference sequence). The CDR3 is 16 amino acids. V was shortened by 5 bases and J by 9 bases, with 23 bases between the two germline ends. The CDR3 reads CASSVLQGRDSAPQHF. The CDR3 DNA is TGTGCCAGTAGTGTTCTGCAGGGGCGCGACTCGGCGCCCCAGCATTTT.

The genes are TRBV6-5 and TRBJ1-6; unclear D gene. V lost 5 bases, J lost 5 bases, and 10 bases lay in between. The germline CDR1 and CDR2 sequences are MNHEY and SVGAGI. The CDR3 contains 14 residues. Written as DNA, the CDR3 is TGTGCCAGCAGTGAAAGGAAGGATAATTCACCCCTCCACTTT. Translating gives CASSERKDNSPLHF.

The chain uses TRBV7-2 and TRBJ2-7; D perhaps matches TRBD1 (5 bases). V lost 4 bases, J lost 3 bases, and 13 bases lay in between. The CDR3 runs to 14 residues. Germline loops: CDR1 SGHTA, CDR2 FQGNSA. The CDR3 loop reads CASSSRVGDYEQYF. CDR3 nucleotide sequence: TGTGCCAGCAGCTCCAGGGTAGGCGACTACGAGCAGTACTTC.

The CDR3 loop reads CASSQGPQRGNEQFF. In DNA form, the CDR3 reads TGTGCCAGCAGCCAAGGCCCCCAACGGGGAAATGAGCAGTTCTTC. The V gene is TRBV7-2, the J gene TRBJ2-1; the D gene is possibly TRBD2 (5 bases). The germline gives CDR1 SGHTA, CDR2 FQGNSA. Trimming stripped 5 bases from V and 7 bases from J, with 18 bases between. This CDR3 has 15 amino acids.

V is TRBV30 and J is TRBJ1-5, with D perhaps matching TRBD1 (5 bases). From germline, CDR1 is GTSNPN and CDR2 SVGIG (reference sequence). With 1 base removed from V and 9 bases from J, the gap between germline ends came to 19 bases. The CDR3 is 15 amino acids. The CDR3 DNA follows: TGTGCCTGGAGTGGTTGGGCAGGGCCCTATCTGCCCCAGCATTTT. Translation gives CAWSGWAGPYLPQHF.

V usage is TRBV7-9 and J usage is TRBJ2-3, with D possibly being TRBD1 (5 bases). V lost 0 bases and J lost 4, with 11 bases in between. CDR1 and CDR2 (germline): SEHNR, FQNEAQ (reference sequence). The CDR3 spans 15 residues. CDR3 nucleotides: TGTGCCAGCAGCTTAGCCCAGGGTACGGCAGATACGCAGTATTTT. It is translated as CASSLAQGTADTQYF. Complete variable domain (other parts from reference TRBV7-9 and TRBJ2-3): DTGVSQNPRHKITKRGQNVTFRCDPISEHNRLYWYRQTLGQGPEFLTYFQNEAQLEKSRLLSDRFSAERPKGSFSTLEIQRTEQGDSAMYLCASSLAQGTADTQYFGPGTRLTVL.

The chain is built from TRBV11-2 and TRBJ2-1, with D tentatively TRBD2 (7 bases). V lost 6 bases and J 0 bases, leaving 15 bases between the germline ends. CDR1 is SGHAT, CDR2 FQNNGV, per germline. This CDR3 comprises 16 residues. Written as DNA, the CDR3 is TGTGCCAGCAGTCAGGGCGGGGGCCGCTCCTACAATGAGCAGTTCTTC. It codes for CASSQGGGRSYNEQFF.

The chain joins TRBV20-1 to TRBJ1-1; D remains ambiguous. V dropped 4 bases and J dropped 1 base, with 4 bases sitting between them. The CDR3 runs to 11 residues. Germline loops: CDR1 DFQATT, CDR2 SNEGSKA (reference sequence). CDR3 loop: CSAKENTEAFF. In DNA, the CDR3 is TGCAGTGCTAAGGAGAACACTGAAGCTTTCTTT.

This sequence joins TRBV13 and TRBJ2-2; no clear D gene. V was clipped by 5 bases and J by 2 bases, with 3 bases between them. The CDR3 sequence is 12 residues long. Germline V gene lookup returns CDR1 PRHDT and CDR2 FYEKMQ (reference sequence). The CDR3 DNA is TGTGCCAGCAGCACAAACACCGGGGAGCTGTTTTTT. This gives the protein CASSTNTGELFF. Together with reference TRBV13 and TRBJ2-2, the CDR3 gives the full variable domain: AAGVIQSPRHLIKEKRETATLKCYPIPRHDTVYWYQQGPGQDPQFLISFYEKMQSDKGSIPDRFSAQQFSDYHSELNMSSLELGDSALYFCASSTNTGELFFGEGSRLTVL.

This chain links TRBV7-8 with TRBJ2-3; D is perhaps TRBD1 (6 bases). CDR1 is SGHVS and CDR2 is FQNEAQ in the germline V gene. The germline V and J ends were trimmed by 5 bases and 2 bases, with 14 bases remaining between them. There are 15 residues in the CDR3. CDR3 sequence reads: CASSPYQGNTDTQYF. The CDR3 coding sequence is TGTGCCAGCAGCCCATATCAGGGGAACACAGATACGCAGTATTTT.

The chain couples TRBV6-6 to TRBJ2-7, with D hard to call. Germline CDR1 reads MNHNY; CDR2 reads SVGAGI (reference sequence). Trimming took 5 bases from V and 5 from J, leaving 16 bases between them. The CDR3 contains 14 residues. CDR3 residues: CASSDPPTANEQYF. The CDR3 DNA sequence: TGTGCCAGCAGTGATCCCCCGACTGCCAACGAGCAGTACTTC.

V is TRBV19 and J is TRBJ1-5; D call uncertain. CDR1 is LNHDA, CDR2 SQIVND, per germline (reference sequence). The CDR3 contains 14 residues. V was trimmed by 2 bases and J by 0 bases, leaving 5 bases between them. In DNA form, the CDR3 reads TGTGCCAGTAGTATAAGGGATAGCAATCAGCCCCAGCATTTT. This gives the protein CASSIRDSNQPQHF.